These 9 T cell receptor beta chains originate from one sample sequenced in a study of CD8+ T cells in alopecia areata (dated by TCRdb to 2017 to 2018). The time point label corresponds to: baseline before oral tofacitinib. The library was produced with the immunoSEQ multiplex PCR assay. To provide template for TCR sequencing, every sample had RNA extracted and reverse transcribed into cDNA. TCRdb retrieved this table from immuneACCESS and kept in-frame rearrangements only. Not all clones are present; in checked studies, unresolved V genes account for under half, and no reason is known for the remainder. The sample includes about 130,000 clones, with around 60% observed a single time. 3.5% to 5.5% of the sample is held by the ten biggest clonotypes. The sequenced sample was CD4+ T cells sorted from blood, obtained at week 0. The receptors stem from a human donor with alopecia areata.

The chain recombines TRBV6-5 with TRBJ1-3, with 7 bases lining up with TRBD1. There are 15 residues in the CDR3. Trimming at V came to 5 bases and at J to 6 bases, leaving 10 bases not matched to a gene. Germline V gene sequence: CDR1 MNHEY, CDR2 SVGAGI. The CDR3 DNA sequence: TGTGCCAGCAGTAATCGACAGGGTCTGTCAAACACCATATATTTT. Translation: CASSNRQGLSNTIYF.

The CDR3 loop is CASSPAMGLEQYF. The CDR3 coding sequence is TGTGCCAGCTCCCCAGCGATGGGCCTCGAGCAGTACTTC. The chain joins TRBV18 to TRBJ2-7; D gene uncertain. The CDR3 has 13 residues. The germline gives CDR1 KGHSH, CDR2 LQKENI. V was shortened by 6 bases and J by 6 bases, with 15 bases between the two germline ends.

This clone has only one observation. This chain joins TRBV4-2 and TRBJ1-1; D gene unclear. Between the trimmed V and J ends, which lost 5 bases and 5 bases, there was a span of 15 bases. The germline CDR1 and CDR2 sequences are LGHNA and YNFKEQ. The CDR3 runs to 14 residues. This chain's CDR3 is CASSSRTVDTEAFF. CDR3 in DNA: TGTGCCAGCAGCAGCCGGACTGTCGATACTGAAGCTTTCTTT.

The chain combines TRBV19 with TRBJ2-7; weak D call: TRBD1 (6 bases). Trimming cost V 3 bases and J 7 bases, with 10 bases left between them. The germline CDR1 and CDR2 sequences are LNHDA and SQIVND (reference sequence). The CDR3 contains 12 residues. The DNA of the CDR3 is TGTGCCAGTAGTATCCACAGGGAGGAGCAGTACTTC. Translation: CASSIHREEQYF. Variable domain in full (rest from reference TRBV19 and TRBJ2-7): DGGITQSPKYLFRKEGQNVTLSCEQNLNHDAMYWYRQDPGQGLRLIYYSQIVNDFQKGDIAEGYSVSREKKESFPLTVTSAQKNPTAFYLCASSIHREEQYFGPGTRLTVT.

V gene TRBV27 combines with J gene TRBJ2-5; perhaps TRBD1 as D (5 bases). CDR3 length: 16 amino acids. The V gene lost 6 bases and the J gene lost 2 bases, with 19 bases spanning the gap. The germline gives CDR1 MNHEY, CDR2 SMNVEV (reference sequence). CDR3 region: CASRASGRQNQETQYF. DNA of the CDR3: TGTGCCAGCAGAGCATCTGGCCGACAGAATCAAGAGACCCAGTACTTC.

The CDR3 here is CASSLRGGAETQYF. The CDR3 DNA follows: TGTGCCAGCAGCTTAAGGGGGGGTGCAGAGACCCAGTACTTC. This chain uses TRBV7-2 with TRBJ2-5, with D perhaps TRBD2 (7 bases). The CDR3 spans 14 residues. Germline assignment: CDR1 SGHTA and CDR2 FQGNSA. V gave up 2 bases and J gave up 4 bases, with 11 bases separating them. Full variable domain (remainder filled in from reference TRBV7-2 and TRBJ2-5): GAGVSQSPSNKVTEKGKDVELRCDPISGHTALYWYRQSLGQGLEFLIYFQGNSAPDKSGLPSDRFSAERTGGSVSTLTIQRTQQEDSAVYLCASSLRGGAETQYFGPGTRLLVL.

This clone has more than one count but fewer than ten. The V gene is TRBV28, the J gene TRBJ2-3; 12 positions agree with TRBD2. The CDR3 totals 16 residues. V lost 5 bases and J lost 5; bases outside the gene matches: 8. Germline values: CDR1 MDHEN, CDR2 SYDVKM. CDR3 nucleotide sequence: TGTGCCAGCAGTACCTGGACTAGCGGGAAGGGAGATACGCAGTATTTT. Translated: CASSTWTSGKGDTQYF.

V gene TRBV7-2 combines with J gene TRBJ1-2, with unresolved D. The V end lost 5 bases, the J end lost 0 bases, and 10 bases lay between the germline ends. The CDR3 contains 14 residues. The germline V gene encodes CDR1 SGHTA and CDR2 FQGNSA. CDR3 nucleotides: TGTGCCAGCAGCGTATATAGACCTAACTATGGCTACACCTTC. Translated: CASSVYRPNYGYTF.

The V gene is TRBV18, the J gene TRBJ1-1; no definite D call. Deletions cut 4 bases from V and 0 bases from J, with 6 bases between. Per germline, CDR1 KGHSH and CDR2 LQKENI. This CDR3 is 13 amino acids long. The CDR3 DNA reads TGTGCCAGCTCACAAGGTATGAACACTGAAGCTTTCTTT. Its protein product is CASSQGMNTEAFF. Full variable domain (rest looked up from reference TRBV18 and TRBJ1-1): NAGVMQNPRHLVRRRGQEARLRCSPMKGHSHVYWYRQLPEEGLKFMVYLQKENIIDESGMPKERFSAEFPKEGPSILRIQQVVRGDSAAYFCASSQGMNTEAFFGQGTRLTVV.